The TCR beta chain under discussion was sequenced for a study of OX40 agonist ivuxolimab in advanced cancers. On the study more broadly: Given to patients was ivuxolimab, an agonistic anti-OX40 (CD134) antibody.

Trimming shortened V by 1 base and J by 9 bases, and 4 bases separated the two germline ends. Looked up from germline, CDR1 is SGHAT and CDR2 is FQNNGV. This CDR3 region has 11 residues. Profiled with immunoSEQ multiplex PCR; TCRdb holds only in-frame clones, not every one. Altogether around 97,000 clones are present, about 84% being singletons, with the ten largest covering around 5.5%. This TCR was recovered from an adult with an advanced solid tumor such as melanoma, head and neck, liver or kidney cancer. The V and J genes are TRBV11-2 and TRBJ2-1; D unclear. Sequencing used CD4+ or CD8+ T cells sorted from blood, obtained in a trial of the OX40 agonist ivuxolimab. The CDR3 sequence is CASSLGGEQFF. The CDR3 DNA reads TGTGCCAGCAGCTTAGGAGGTGAGCAGTTCTTC.